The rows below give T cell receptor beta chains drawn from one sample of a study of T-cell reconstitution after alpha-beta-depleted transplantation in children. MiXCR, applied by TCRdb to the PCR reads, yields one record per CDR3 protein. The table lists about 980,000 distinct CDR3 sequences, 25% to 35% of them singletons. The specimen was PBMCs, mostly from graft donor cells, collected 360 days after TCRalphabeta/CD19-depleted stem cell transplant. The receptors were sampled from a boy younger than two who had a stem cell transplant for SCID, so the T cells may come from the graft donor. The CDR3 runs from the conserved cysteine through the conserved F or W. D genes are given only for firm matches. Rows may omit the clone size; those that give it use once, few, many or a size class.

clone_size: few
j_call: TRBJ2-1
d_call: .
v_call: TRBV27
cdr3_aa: CASSFGGTSYNEQFF
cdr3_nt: TGTGCCAGCAGTTTTGGGGGAACCTCCTACAATGAGCAGTTCTTC

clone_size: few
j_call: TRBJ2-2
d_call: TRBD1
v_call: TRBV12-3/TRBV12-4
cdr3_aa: CASRRTGTGAGELFF
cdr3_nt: TGTGCCAGCAGACGTACCGGGACAGGGGCCGGGGAGCTGTTTTTT

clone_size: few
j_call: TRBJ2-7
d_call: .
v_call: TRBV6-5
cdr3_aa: CASSYSRRLRGLTNYEQYF
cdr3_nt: TGTGCCAGCAGTTACTCGAGACGACTTCGAGGTCTGACAAACTACGAGCAGTACTTC

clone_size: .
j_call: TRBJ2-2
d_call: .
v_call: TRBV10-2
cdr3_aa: CASSEWGRTGELFF
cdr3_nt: TGCGCCAGCAGTGAGTGGGGGCGAACCGGGGAGCTGTTTTTT

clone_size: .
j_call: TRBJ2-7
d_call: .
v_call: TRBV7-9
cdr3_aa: CASSRGGVPPYEQYF
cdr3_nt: TGTGCCAGCAGCCGGGGTGGGGTCCCCCCCTACGAGCAGTACTTC

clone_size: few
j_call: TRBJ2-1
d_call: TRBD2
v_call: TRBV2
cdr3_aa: CASAFRLAAYNEQFF
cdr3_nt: TGTGCCAGCGCATTTAGACTAGCGGCCTACAATGAGCAGTTCTTC

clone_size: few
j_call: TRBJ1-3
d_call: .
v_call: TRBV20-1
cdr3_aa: CSATEGGSGNTIYF
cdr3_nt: TGCAGTGCTACAGAGGGCGGCTCTGGAAACACCATATATTTT

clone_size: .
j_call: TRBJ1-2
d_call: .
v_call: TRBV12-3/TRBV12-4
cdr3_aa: CAYGSSVLDYTF
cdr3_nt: TGTGCCTACGGAAGCTCGGTATTGGACTACACCTTC

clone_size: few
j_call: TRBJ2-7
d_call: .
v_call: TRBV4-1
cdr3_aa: CASSQEWYASYEQYF
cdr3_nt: TGCGCCAGCAGCCAAGAATGGTACGCCTCCTACGAGCAGTACTTC

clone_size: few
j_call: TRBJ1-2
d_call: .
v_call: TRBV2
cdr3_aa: CASRGGNSNYGYTF
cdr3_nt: TGTGCCAGCAGGGGCGGGAACTCAAACTATGGCTACACCTTC

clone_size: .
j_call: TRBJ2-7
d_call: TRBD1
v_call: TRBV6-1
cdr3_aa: CASSMGQGPYEQYF
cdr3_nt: TGTGCCAGCAGTATGGGACAGGGGCCCTACGAGCAGTACTTC

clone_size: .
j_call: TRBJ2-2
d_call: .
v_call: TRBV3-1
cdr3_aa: CASSRSSGPSNTGELFF
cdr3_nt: TGTGCCAGCAGTCGTTCCTCAGGGCCCTCGAACACCGGGGAGCTGTTTTTT

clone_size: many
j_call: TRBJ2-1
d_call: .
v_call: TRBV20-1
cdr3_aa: CSARGPGPAYNEQFF
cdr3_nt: TGCAGTGCTAGAGGCCCGGGACCGGCCTACAATGAGCAGTTCTTC

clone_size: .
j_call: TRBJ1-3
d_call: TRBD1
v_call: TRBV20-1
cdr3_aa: CSARNSRDSPGNTIYF
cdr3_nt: TGCAGTGCTAGAAACTCCCGGGACAGTCCTGGAAACACCATATATTTT

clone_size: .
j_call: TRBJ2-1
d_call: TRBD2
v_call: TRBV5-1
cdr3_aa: CASSSGLAGAYNEQFF
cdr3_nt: TGCGCCAGCAGCTCAGGACTAGCGGGGGCATACAATGAGCAGTTCTTC

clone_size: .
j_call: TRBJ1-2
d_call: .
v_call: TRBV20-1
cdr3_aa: CSARARQEFYGYTF
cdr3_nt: TGCAGTGCTAGAGCCCGACAGGAATTCTATGGCTACACCTTC

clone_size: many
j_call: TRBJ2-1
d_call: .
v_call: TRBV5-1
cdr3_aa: CASSLVPNSYNEQFF
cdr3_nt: TGCGCCAGCAGCTTGGTCCCGAACTCCTACAATGAGCAGTTCTTC

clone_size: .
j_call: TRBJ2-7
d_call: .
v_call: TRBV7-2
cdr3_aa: CASSRVDSSYEQYF
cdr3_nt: TGTGCCAGCAGCCGTGTAGACAGCTCCTACGAGCAGTACTTC

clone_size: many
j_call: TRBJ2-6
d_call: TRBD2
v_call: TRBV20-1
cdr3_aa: CSARPLDTGTRGSGANVLTF
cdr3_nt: TGCAGTGCTAGACCCTTAGACACCGGGACTAGGGGCTCTGGGGCCAACGTCCTGACTTTC

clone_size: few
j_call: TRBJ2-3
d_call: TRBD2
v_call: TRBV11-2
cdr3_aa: CASWGLAASDTQYF
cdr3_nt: TGTGCCAGCTGGGGACTAGCGGCCTCGGATACGCAGTATTTT

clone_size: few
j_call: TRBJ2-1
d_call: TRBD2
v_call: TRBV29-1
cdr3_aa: CSADGLADFSEQFF
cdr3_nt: TGCAGCGCCGACGGGCTAGCGGACTTCAGTGAGCAGTTCTTC

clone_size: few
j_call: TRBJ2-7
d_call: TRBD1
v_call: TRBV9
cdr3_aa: CASSAPGQPYEQYF
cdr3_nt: TGTGCCAGCAGCGCACCGGGACAGCCCTACGAGCAGTACTTC

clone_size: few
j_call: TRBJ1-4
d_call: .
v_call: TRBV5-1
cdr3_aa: CASSLRQSDEKLFF
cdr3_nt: TGCGCCAGCAGCTTGCGGCAGAGTGATGAAAAACTGTTTTTT

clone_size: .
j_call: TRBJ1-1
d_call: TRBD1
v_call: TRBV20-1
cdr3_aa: CSATRPGQGLNTEAFF
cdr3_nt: TGCAGTGCTACACGTCCAGGACAGGGGTTGAACACTGAAGCTTTCTTT

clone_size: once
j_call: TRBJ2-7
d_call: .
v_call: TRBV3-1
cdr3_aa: CASSQDPDEQYF
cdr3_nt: TGTGCCAGCAGCCAAGATCCTGACGAGCAGTACTTC

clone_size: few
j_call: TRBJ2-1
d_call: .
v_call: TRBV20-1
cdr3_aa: CSAPSRRTWYEQFF
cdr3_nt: TGCAGTGCGCCCTCCCGACGCACGTGGTATGAGCAGTTCTTC

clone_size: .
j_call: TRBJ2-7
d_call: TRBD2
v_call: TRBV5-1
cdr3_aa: CASPWGGVGSYEQYF
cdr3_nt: TGCGCCAGCCCGTGGGGGGGGGTCGGGTCCTACGAGCAGTACTTC

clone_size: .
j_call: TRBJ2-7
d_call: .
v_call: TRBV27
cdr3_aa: CASSLAYQVFSYEQYF
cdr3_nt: TGTGCCAGCAGTTTAGCGTATCAGGTTTTCTCCTACGAGCAGTACTTC

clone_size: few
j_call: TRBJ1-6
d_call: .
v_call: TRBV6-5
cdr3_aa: CASTLGGMGGPLHF
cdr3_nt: TGTGCCAGCACTTTGGGGGGGATGGGAGGACCCCTCCACTTT

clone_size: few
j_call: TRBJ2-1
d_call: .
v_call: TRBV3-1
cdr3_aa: CASTIGGAKFF
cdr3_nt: TGTGCCAGCACCATAGGGGGGGCCAAGTTCTTC

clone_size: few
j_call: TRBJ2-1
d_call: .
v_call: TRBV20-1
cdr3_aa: CSAREIYAYNEQFF
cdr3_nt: TGCAGTGCTAGAGAGATCTACGCCTACAATGAGCAGTTCTTC

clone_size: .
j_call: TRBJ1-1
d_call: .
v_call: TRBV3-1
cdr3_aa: CASSQTLLGGTEAFF
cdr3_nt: TGTGCCAGCAGCCAGACCTTATTGGGAGGCACTGAAGCTTTCTTT

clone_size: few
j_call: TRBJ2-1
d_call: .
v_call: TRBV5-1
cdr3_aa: CASSLDPGEQFF
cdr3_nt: TGCGCCAGCAGCTTGGACCCCGGGGAGCAGTTCTTC

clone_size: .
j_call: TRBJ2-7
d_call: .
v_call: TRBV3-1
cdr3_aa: CASSQGQASGEQYF
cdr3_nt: TGTGCCAGCAGCCAAGGACAGGCTTCGGGCGAGCAGTACTTC

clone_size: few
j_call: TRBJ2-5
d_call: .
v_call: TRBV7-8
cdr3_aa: CASSPVGDQGTQYF
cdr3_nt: TGTGCCAGCAGCCCCGTAGGGGATCAAGGGACCCAGTACTTC

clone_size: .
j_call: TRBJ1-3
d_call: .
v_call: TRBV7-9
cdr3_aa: CASRPLAYSGNTIYF
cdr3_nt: TGTGCCAGCAGGCCCCTCGCATACTCTGGAAACACCATATATTTT

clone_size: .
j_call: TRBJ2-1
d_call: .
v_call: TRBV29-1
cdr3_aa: CSVENYEQFF
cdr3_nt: TGCAGCGTTGAGAATTATGAGCAGTTCTTC

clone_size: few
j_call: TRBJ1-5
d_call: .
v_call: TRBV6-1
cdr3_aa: CASSEISGINQPQHF
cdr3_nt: TGTGCCAGCAGTGAAATATCGGGCATCAATCAGCCCCAGCATTTT

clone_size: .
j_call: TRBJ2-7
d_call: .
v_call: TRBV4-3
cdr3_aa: CASSQHTAYEQYF
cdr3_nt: TGCGCCAGCAGCCAACATACAGCTTACGAGCAGTACTTC

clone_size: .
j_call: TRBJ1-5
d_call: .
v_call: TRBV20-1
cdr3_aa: CSASGWSRPYSNQPQHF
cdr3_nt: TGCAGTGCTAGTGGTTGGTCCAGGCCTTATAGCAATCAGCCCCAGCATTTT

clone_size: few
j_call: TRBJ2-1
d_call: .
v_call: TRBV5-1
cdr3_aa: CASSPGVTYNEQFF
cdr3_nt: TGCGCCAGCAGCCCGGGTGTAACCTACAATGAGCAGTTCTTC

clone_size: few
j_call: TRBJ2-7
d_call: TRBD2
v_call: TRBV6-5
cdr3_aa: CASSSPSGGAIGEQYF
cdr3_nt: TGTGCCAGCAGTTCCCCTAGCGGGGGGGCCATTGGCGAGCAGTACTTC

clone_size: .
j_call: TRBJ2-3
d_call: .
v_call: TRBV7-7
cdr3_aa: CASSLDLLGTQYF
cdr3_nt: TGTGCCAGCAGCTTAGATCTGCTGGGTACGCAGTATTTT

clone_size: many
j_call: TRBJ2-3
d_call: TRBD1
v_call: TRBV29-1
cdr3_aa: CSVAQGAFTDTQYF
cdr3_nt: TGCAGCGTTGCACAGGGGGCCTTCACAGATACGCAGTATTTT

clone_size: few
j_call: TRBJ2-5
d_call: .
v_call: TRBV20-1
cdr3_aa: CSASRMRQETQYF
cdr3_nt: TGCAGTGCTAGTAGGATGCGGCAAGAGACCCAGTACTTC

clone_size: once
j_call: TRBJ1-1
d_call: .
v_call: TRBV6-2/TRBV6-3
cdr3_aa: CASSFSRTGYEAFF
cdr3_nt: TGTGCCAGCAGTTTTTCTAGGACCGGCTATGAAGCTTTCTTT

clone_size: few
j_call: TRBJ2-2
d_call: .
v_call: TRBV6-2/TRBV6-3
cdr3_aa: CASSPSFFGTGELFF
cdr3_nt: TGTGCCAGCAGTCCTTCTTTTTTTGGCACCGGGGAGCTGTTTTTT

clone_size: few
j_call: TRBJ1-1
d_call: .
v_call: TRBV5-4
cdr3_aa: CASSAIPDGYTEAFF
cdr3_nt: TGTGCCAGCAGCGCCATTCCCGACGGGTACACTGAAGCTTTCTTT

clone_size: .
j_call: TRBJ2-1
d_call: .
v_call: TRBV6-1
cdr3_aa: CASTPDWAGNNEQFF
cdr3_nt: TGTGCCAGCACCCCGGATTGGGCAGGGAACAATGAGCAGTTCTTC

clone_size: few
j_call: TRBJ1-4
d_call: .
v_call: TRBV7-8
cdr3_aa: CASSLFSWGAEVGEKLFF
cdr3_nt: TGTGCCAGCAGCTTATTTTCTTGGGGGGCCGAGGTCGGTGAAAAACTGTTTTTT

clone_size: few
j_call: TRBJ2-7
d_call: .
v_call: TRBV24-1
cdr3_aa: CATSAPKGTPPYEQYF
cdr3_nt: TGTGCCACCAGTGCTCCAAAGGGGACACCCCCCTACGAGCAGTACTTC

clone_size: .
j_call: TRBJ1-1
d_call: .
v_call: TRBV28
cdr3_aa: CASSSQRGTEAFF
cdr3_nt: TGTGCCAGCAGCAGCCAGAGGGGCACTGAAGCTTTCTTT

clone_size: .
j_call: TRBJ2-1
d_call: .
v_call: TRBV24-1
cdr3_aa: CATSGGGIRNEQFF
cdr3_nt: TGTGCCACCAGCGGTGGGGGGATTAGGAATGAGCAGTTCTTC